These 9 T cell receptor beta chains were all obtained from the same sample, sequenced in a study of shared clonotypes between healthy human individuals. The repertoire was sequenced with immunoSEQ multiplex PCR; TCRdb's copy has only in-frame clones and lacks some. The table lists 2 million to 2.5 million clones, about 90% of them singletons. The sample comprised naive CD4+ T cells from PBMCs. Indicated subset: CD45RA+ positively selected. These receptors were collected from a man aged 18 to 29 in good health. Some clones in this sample may be carry-over from other donors' samples.

This clone was observed once. The rearrangement uses TRBV5-1 and TRBJ1-1; perhaps TRBD1 as D (6 bases). Germline assignment: CDR1 SGHRS and CDR2 YFSETQ. Trimming removed 1 base from V and 2 bases from J, with 12 bases in between. This CDR3 is 15 amino acids long. The CDR3 DNA reads TGCGCCAGCAGCTTGATTGCAGGGGCCAACACTGAAGCTTTCTTT. It encodes CASSLIAGANTEAFF.

The rearrangement joins TRBV5-1 to TRBJ2-3; D gene uncertain. The V gene lost 1 base and the J gene lost 4 bases, with 7 bases spanning the gap. The germline gives CDR1 SGHRS, CDR2 YFSETQ. This CDR3 comprises 13 residues. The CDR3 sequence: CASSLLGPDTQYF. CDR3 DNA sequence: TGCGCCAGCAGCTTGCTGGGCCCAGATACGCAGTATTTT.

The rearrangement links TRBV30 to TRBJ1-2, with D possibly being TRBD1 (6 bases). CDR3 length equals 14 residues. V lost 3 bases and J lost 1, with 12 bases in between. Germline V gene sequence: CDR1 GTSNPN, CDR2 SVGIG (reference sequence). CDR3 sequence reads: CAWRGGGVNYGYTF. For the CDR3, the DNA is TGTGCCTGGAGGGGCGGGGGCGTTAACTATGGCTACACCTTC.

Concerning this clone itself: Other DNA sequences within the sample encode an identical CDR3. The chain links TRBV18 to TRBJ2-2; tentative D call: TRBD1 (6 bases). This CDR3 contains 15 residues. Per germline, CDR1 KGHSH and CDR2 LQKENI. V was cut by 3 bases and J by 0 bases, with 8 bases left in between. CDR3 protein: CASSPGTTNTGELFF. The CDR3, as DNA: TGTGCCAGCTCACCCGGGACAACGAACACCGGGGAGCTGTTTTTT.

This clone was observed a single time. The rearrangement uses TRBV29-1 and TRBJ2-7; maybe TRBD1 (8 bases). Germline CDR1 SQVTM, CDR2 ANQGSEA. Trimming shortened V by 6 bases and J by 5 bases, and 23 bases separated the two germline ends. This CDR3 has 15 residues. CDR3 sequence reads: CSVLLMTGAGDEQYF. The CDR3 coding sequence is TGCAGCGTCCTCCTGATGACAGGGGCGGGGGACGAGCAGTACTTC.

This sequence joins TRBV25-1 and TRBJ1-1; no clear D gene. Germline CDR1 is MGHDK and CDR2 is SYGVNS. The CDR3 runs 13 residues. Trimming removed 4 bases from V and 6 bases from J, with 12 bases in between. CDR3 sequence (DNA): TGTGCCAGCAGTGGGATGGGCCTCTCTGAAGCTTTCTTT. Its translation is CASSGMGLSEAFF.

This chain uses TRBV6-1 with TRBJ1-2, with 7 bases aligning to TRBD1. With 8 bases clipped from V and 8 bases from J, the junction kept 11 bases outside the gene matches. CDR1 MNHNS and CDR2 SASEGT come from the germline V gene. The CDR3 covers 13 residues. The DNA for the CDR3 is TGTGCCAGCTGTCTGGACAGGCCCGGAGGCTACACCTTC. It encodes CASCLDRPGGYTF.

The V call is TRBV28, the J call TRBJ1-4; possible D gene TRBD1, 5 bases. Trimming took 3 bases from V and 3 from J, leaving 20 bases between them. This CDR3 comprises 18 residues. In germline, CDR1 is MDHEN, CDR2 SYDVKM. In nucleotides, the CDR3 is TGTGCCAGCAGTTTGGGGCTTGTAGGGGATAGGGCTAATGAAAAACTGTTTTTT. It encodes CASSLGLVGDRANEKLFF.

The chain couples TRBV29-1 to TRBJ2-1; D might be TRBD2 (5 bases). Germline V gives CDR1 SQVTM, CDR2 ANQGSEA. Trimming took off 7 bases at V and 0 bases at J, with 13 bases between the two ends. The CDR3 has 14 amino acids. CDR3 DNA: TGCAGCGCTATAAGAGGACTCTCCTACAATGAGCAGTTCTTC. Its translation: CSAIRGLSYNEQFF.